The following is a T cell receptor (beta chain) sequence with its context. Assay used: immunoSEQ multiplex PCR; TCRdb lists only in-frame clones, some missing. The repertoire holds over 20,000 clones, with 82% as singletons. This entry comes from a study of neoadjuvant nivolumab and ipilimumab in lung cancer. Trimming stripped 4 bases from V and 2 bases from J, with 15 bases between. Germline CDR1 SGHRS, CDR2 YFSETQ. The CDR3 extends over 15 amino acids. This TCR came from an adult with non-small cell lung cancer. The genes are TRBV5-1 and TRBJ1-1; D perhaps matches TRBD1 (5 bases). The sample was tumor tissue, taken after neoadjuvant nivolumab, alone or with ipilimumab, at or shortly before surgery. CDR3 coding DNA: TGCGCCAGCAGCGATGGCTGGGGGAGTAACACTGAAGCTTTCTTT. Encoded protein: CASSDGWGSNTEAFF.